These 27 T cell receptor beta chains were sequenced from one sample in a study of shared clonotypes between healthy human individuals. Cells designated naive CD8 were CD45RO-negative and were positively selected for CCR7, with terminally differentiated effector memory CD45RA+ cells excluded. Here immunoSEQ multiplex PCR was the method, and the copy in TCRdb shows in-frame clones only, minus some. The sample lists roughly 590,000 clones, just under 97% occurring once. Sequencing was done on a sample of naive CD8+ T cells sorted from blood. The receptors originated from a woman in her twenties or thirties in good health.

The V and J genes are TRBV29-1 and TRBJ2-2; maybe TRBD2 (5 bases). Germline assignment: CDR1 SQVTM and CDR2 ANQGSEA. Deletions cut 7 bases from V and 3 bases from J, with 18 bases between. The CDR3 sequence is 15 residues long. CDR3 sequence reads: CSARCNASYTGELFF. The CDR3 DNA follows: TGCAGCGCCCGTTGTAACGCTAGCTACACCGGGGAGCTGTTTTTT.

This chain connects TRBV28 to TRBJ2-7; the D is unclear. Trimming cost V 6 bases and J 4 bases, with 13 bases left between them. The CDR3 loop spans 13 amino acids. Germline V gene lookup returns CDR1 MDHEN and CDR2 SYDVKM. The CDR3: CASSPGEAYEQYF. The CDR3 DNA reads TGTGCCAGCAGCCCCGGCGAGGCATACGAGCAGTACTTC.

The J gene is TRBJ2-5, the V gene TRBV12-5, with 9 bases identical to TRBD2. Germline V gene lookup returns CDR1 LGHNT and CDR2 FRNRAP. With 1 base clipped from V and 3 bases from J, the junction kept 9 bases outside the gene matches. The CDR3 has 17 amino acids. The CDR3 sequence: CASGLGSTEREEETQYF. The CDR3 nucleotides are TGTGCTAGTGGTTTGGGCTCCACGGAGCGGGAGGAAGAGACCCAGTACTTC.

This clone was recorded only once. The CDR3 bases are TGTGCCAGCAGTACCAGAGAGGAACTAGCGGGACTGACCTACGAGCAGTACTTC. Protein product: CASSTREELAGLTYEQYF. This chain connects TRBV28 to TRBJ2-7; 10 bases agree with TRBD2. CDR3 size: 18 residues. After removal of 5 bases from V and 2 bases from J, the junction contained 15 bases not matched to a gene. Germline CDR1 is MDHEN and CDR2 is SYDVKM.

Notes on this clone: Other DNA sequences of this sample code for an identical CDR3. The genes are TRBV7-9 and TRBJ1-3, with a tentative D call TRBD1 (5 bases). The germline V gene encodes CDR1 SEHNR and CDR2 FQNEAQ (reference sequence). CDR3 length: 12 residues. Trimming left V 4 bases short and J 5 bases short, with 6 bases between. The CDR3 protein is CASSSDRNTIYF. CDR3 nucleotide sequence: TGTGCCAGCAGCTCGGACAGAAACACCATATATTTT.

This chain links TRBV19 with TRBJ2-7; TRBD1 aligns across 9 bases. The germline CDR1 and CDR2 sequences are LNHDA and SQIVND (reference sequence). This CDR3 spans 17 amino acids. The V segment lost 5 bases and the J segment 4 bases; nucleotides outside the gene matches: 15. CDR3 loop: CASSETRTYRGQYEQYF. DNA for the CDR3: TGTGCCAGTAGTGAAACCAGGACCTACAGGGGGCAATACGAGCAGTACTTC.

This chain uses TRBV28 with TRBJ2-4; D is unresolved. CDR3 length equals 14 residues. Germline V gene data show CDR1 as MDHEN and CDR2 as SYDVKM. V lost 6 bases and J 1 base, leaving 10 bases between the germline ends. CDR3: CASSAHLAKNIQYF. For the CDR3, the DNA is TGTGCCAGCAGCGCGCACCTGGCCAAAAACATTCAGTACTTC. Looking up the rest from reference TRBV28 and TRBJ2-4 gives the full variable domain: DVKVTQSSRYLVKRTGEKVFLECVQDMDHENMFWYRQDPGLGLRLIYFSYDVKMKEKGDIPEGYSVSREKKERFSLILESASTNQTSMYLCASSAHLAKNIQYFGAGTRLSVL.

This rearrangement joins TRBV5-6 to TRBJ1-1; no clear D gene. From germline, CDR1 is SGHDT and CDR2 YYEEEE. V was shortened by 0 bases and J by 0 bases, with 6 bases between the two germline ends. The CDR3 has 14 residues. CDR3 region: CASSLGGMNTEAFF. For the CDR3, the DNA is TGTGCCAGCAGCTTGGGGGGAATGAACACTGAAGCTTTCTTT. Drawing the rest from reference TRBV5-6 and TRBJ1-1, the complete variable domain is DAGVTQSPTHLIKTRGQQVTLRCSPKSGHDTVSWYQQALGQGPQFIFQYYEEEERQRGNFPDRFSGHQFPNYSSELNVNALLLGDSALYLCASSLGGMNTEAFFGQGTRLTVV.

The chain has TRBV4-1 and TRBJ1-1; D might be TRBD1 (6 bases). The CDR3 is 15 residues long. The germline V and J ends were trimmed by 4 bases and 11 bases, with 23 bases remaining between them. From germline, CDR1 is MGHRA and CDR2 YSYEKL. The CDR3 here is CASSPRQDLGPWAFF. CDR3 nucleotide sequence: TGCGCCAGCAGCCCCCGACAGGATCTTGGGCCTTGGGCTTTCTTT.

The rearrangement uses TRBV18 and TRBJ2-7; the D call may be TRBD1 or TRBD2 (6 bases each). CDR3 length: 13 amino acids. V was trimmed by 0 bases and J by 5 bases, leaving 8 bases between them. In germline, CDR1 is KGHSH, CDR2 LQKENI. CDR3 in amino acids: CASSPPRGDEQYF. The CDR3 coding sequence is TGTGCCAGCTCACCACCGAGGGGGGACGAGCAGTACTTC.

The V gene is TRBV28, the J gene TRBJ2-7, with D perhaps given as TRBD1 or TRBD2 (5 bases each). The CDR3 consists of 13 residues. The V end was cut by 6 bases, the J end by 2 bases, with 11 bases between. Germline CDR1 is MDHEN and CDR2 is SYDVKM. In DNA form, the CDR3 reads TGTGCCAGCAGCACGGGACGGACCTACGAGCAGTACTTC. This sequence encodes CASSTGRTYEQYF.

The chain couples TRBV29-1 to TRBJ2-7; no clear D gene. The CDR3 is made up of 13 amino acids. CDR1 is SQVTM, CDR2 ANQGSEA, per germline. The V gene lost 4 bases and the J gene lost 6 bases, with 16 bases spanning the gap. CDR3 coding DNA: TGCAGCGTTGGTGGTACAGATCTGCTCGAGCAGTACTTC. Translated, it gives CSVGGTDLLEQYF.

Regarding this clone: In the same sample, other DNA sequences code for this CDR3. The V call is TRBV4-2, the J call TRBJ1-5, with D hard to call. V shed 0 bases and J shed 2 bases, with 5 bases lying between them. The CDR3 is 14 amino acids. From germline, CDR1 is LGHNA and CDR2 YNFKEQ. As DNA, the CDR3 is TGTGCCAGCAGCCAAGATTACGGCAATCAGCCCCAGCATTTT. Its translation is CASSQDYGNQPQHF.

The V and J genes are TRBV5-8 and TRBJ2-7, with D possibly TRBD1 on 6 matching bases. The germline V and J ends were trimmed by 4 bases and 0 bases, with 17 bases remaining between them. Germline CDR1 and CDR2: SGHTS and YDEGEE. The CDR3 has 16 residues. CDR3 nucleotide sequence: TGTGCCAGCAGCCTAACTTCTACAGGGAGCTCCTACGAGCAGTACTTC. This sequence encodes CASSLTSTGSSYEQYF.

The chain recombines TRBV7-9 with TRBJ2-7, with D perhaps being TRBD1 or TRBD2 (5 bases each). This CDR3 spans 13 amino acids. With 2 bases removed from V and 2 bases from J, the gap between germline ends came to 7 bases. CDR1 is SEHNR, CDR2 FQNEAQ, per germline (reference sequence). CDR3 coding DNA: TGTGCCAGCAGCTTATGGGGGACCTACGAGCAGTACTTC. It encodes CASSLWGTYEQYF.

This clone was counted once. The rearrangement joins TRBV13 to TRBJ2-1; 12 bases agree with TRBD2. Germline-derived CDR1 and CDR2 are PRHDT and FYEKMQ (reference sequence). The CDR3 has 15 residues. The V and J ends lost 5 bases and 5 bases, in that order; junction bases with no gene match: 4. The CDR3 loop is CASSKGLAGHNEQFF. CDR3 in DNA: TGTGCCAGCAGCAAGGGACTAGCGGGCCACAATGAGCAGTTCTTC.

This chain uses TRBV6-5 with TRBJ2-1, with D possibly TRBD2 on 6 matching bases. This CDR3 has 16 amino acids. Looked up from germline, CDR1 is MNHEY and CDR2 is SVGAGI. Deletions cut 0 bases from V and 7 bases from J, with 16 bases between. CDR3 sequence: CASSYSAGPRGNEQFF. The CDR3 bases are TGTGCCAGCAGTTACTCGGCGGGACCCCGAGGTAATGAGCAGTTCTTC.

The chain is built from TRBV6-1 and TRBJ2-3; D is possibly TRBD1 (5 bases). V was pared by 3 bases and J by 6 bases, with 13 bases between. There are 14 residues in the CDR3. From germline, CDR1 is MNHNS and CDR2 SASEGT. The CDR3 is CASSDRNRWDTQYF. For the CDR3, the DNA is TGTGCCAGCAGTGACCGAAACAGGTGGGATACGCAGTATTTT.

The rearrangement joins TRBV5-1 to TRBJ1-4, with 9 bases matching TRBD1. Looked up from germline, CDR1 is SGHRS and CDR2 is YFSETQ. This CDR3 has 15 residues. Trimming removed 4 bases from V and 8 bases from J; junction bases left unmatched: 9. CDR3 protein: CASSPHRGRGEKLFF. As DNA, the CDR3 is TGCGCCAGCAGCCCTCACAGGGGGCGAGGGGAAAAACTGTTTTTT.

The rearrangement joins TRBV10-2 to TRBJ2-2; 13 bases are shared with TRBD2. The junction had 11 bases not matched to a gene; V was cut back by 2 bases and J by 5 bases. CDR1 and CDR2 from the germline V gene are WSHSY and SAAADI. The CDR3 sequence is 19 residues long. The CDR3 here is CASSELGAWTSGRTGELFF. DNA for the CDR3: TGCGCCAGCAGTGAGCTCGGGGCTTGGACTAGCGGGAGAACCGGGGAGCTGTTTTTT.

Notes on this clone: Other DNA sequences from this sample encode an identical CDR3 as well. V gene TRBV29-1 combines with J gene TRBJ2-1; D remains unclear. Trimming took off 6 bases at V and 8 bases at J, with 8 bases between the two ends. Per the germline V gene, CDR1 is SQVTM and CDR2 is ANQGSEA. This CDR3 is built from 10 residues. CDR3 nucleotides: TGCAGCGTCGTTAGCCATGAGCAGTTCTTC. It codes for CSVVSHEQFF.

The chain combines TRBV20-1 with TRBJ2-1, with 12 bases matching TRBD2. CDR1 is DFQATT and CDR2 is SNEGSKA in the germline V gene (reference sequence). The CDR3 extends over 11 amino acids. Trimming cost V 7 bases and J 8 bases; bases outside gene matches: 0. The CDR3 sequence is CSGLAGDEQFF. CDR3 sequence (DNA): TGCAGTGGACTAGCGGGAGATGAGCAGTTCTTC.

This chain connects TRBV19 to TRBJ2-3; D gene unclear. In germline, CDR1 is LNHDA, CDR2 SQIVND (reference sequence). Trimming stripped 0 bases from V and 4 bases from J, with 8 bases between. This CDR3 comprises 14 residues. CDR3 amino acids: CASSIEAPPDTQYF. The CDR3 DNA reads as TGTGCCAGTAGTATAGAAGCGCCCCCAGATACGCAGTATTTT. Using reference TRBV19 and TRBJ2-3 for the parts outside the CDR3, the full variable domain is DGGITQSPKYLFRKEGQNVTLSCEQNLNHDAMYWYRQDPGQGLRLIYYSQIVNDFQKGDIAEGYSVSREKKESFPLTVTSAQKNPTAFYLCASSIEAPPDTQYFGPGTRLTVL.

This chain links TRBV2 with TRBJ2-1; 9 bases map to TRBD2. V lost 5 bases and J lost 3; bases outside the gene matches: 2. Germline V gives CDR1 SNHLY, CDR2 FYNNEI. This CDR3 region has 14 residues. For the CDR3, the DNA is TGTGCCAGCAGTAGGACTAGCGACTACAATGAGCAGTTCTTC. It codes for CASSRTSDYNEQFF.

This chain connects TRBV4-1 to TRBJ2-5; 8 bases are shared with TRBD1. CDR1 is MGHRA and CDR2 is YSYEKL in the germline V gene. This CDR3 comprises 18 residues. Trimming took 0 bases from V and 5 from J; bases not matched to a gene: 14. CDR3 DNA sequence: TGCGCCAGCAGCCAAGAGAGGAGGCCGGACAGGGTGGGGGAGACCCAGTACTTC. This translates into CASSQERRPDRVGETQYF.

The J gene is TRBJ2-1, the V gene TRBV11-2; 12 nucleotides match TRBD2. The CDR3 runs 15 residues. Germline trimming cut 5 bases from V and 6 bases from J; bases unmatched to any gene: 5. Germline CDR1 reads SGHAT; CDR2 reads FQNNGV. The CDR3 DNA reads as TGTGCCAGCAGCCCTTGGACTAGCGGGACCAATGAGCAGTTCTTC. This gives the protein CASSPWTSGTNEQFF. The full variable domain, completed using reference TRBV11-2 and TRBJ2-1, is EAGVAQSPRYKIIEKRQSVAFWCNPISGHATLYWYQQILGQGPKLLIQFQNNGVVDDSQLPKDRFSAERLKGVDSTLKIQPAKLEDSAVYLCASSPWTSGTNEQFFGPGTRLTVL.

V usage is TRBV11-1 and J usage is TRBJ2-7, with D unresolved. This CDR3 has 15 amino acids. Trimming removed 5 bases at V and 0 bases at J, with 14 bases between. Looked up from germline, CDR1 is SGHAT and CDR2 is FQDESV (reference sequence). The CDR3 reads CASSPPLAPSYEQYF. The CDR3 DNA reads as TGTGCCAGCAGCCCTCCCCTGGCGCCCTCCTACGAGCAGTACTTC.